This TCR beta chain was sequenced during a study of spatial heterogeneity in lung cancer. Points from the study as a whole: Coverage was estimated at around 7.3% of tumor T cells for alpha chains and roughly 12% for beta chains. How many expanded intratumoral alpha and beta TCRs were present tracked the tumor mutation count, which was a count of nonsynonymous mutations.

TCRdb re-derived calls from the 5' RACE reads in MiXCR, one entry per CDR3 protein. The table shows over 1,500 distinct CDR3 sequences, with around 5.3% occurring only once. By share, this clonotype counts as medium-sized. Its antigen remains unknown. Time point indicated: sample taken at primary tumor resection. The sequence was obtained from a male donor with early-stage non-small cell lung cancer. The sequences come from lung tumor tissue, collected at surgery.

As DNA, the CDR3 is TGCGCCAGCAGCCAAGAGTACCGGGCTTCCAATCAGCCCCAGCATTTT. It yields the protein CASSQEYRASNQPQHF. This chain uses TRBV4-3 with TRBJ1-5; D unresolved. CDR1 LGHNA and CDR2 YSLEER come from the germline V gene. This CDR3 is 16 amino acids long. Trimming took 0 bases from V and 3 from J, leaving 12 bases between them.